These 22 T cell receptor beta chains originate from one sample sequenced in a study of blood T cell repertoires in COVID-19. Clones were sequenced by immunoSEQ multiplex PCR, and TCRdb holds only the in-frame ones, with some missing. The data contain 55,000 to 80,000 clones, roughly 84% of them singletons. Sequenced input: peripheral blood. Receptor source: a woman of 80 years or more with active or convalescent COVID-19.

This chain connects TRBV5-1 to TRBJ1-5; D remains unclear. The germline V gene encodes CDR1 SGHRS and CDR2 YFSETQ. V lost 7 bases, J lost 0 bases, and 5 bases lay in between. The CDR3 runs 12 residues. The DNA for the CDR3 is TGCGCCAGCGCAGATAGCAATCAGCCCCAGCATTTT. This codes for CASADSNQPQHF. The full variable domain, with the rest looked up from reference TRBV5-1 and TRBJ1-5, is KAGVTQTPRYLIKTRGQQVTLSCSPISGHRSVSWYQQTPGQGLQFLFEYFSETQRNKGNFPGRFSGRQFSNSRSEMNVSTLELGDSALYLCASADSNQPQHFGDGTRLSIL.

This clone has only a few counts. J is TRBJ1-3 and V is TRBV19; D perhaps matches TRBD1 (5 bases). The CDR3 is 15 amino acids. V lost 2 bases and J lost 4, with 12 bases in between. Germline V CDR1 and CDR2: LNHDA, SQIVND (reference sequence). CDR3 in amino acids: CASSITGSSGNTIYF. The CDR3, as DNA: TGTGCCAGTAGTATAACAGGTTCTTCGGGAAACACCATATATTTT.

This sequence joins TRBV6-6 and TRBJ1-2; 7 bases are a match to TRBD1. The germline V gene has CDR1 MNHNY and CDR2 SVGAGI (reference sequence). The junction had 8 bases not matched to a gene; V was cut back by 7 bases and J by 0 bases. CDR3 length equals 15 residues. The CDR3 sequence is CASIEGQTANYGYTF. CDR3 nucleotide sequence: TGTGCCAGCATCGAGGGACAGACAGCTAACTATGGCTACACCTTC.

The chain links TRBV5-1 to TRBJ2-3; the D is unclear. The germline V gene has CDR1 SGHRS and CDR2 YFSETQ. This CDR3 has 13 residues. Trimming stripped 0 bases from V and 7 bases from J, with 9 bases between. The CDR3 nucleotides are TGCGCCAGCAGCTTGGAACGGGTGAATACGCAGTATTTT. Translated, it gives CASSLERVNTQYF. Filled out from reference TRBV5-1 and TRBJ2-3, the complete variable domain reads KAGVTQTPRYLIKTRGQQVTLSCSPISGHRSVSWYQQTPGQGLQFLFEYFSETQRNKGNFPGRFSGRQFSNSRSEMNVSTLELGDSALYLCASSLERVNTQYFGPGTRLTVL.

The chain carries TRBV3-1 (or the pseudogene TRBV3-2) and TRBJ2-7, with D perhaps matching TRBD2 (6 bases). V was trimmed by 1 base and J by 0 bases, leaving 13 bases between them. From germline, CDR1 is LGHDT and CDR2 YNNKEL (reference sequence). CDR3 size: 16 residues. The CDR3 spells CASSQGGGESSYEQYF. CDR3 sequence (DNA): TGTGCCAGCAGCCAAGGAGGCGGGGAGAGCTCCTACGAGCAGTACTTC.

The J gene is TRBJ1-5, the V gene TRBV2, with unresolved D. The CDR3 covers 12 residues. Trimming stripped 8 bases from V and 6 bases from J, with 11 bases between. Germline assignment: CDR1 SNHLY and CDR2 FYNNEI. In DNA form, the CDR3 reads TGTGCCAGCGTGACCCCGGGTCAGCCCCAGCATTTT. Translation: CASVTPGQPQHF.

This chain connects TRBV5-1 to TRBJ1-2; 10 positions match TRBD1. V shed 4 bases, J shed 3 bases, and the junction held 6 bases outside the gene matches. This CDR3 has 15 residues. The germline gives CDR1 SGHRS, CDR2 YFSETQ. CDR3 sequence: CASSPSTGGDYGYTF. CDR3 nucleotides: TGCGCCAGCAGCCCGTCGACAGGGGGCGACTATGGCTACACCTTC.

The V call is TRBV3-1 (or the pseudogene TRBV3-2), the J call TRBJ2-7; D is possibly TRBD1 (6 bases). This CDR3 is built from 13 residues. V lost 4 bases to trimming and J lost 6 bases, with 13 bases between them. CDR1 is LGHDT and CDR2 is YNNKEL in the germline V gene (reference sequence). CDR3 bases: TGTGCCAGCAGCCCATCCAGGGGCGGCGAGCAGTACTTC. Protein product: CASSPSRGGEQYF.

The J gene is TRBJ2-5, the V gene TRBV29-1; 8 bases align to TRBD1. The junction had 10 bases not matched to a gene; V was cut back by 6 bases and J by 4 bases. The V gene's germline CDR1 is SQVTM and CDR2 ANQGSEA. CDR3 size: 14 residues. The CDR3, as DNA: TGCAGCGTGCTCACAGGGGGTTTTGGAGAGACCCAGTACTTC. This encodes CSVLTGGFGETQYF.

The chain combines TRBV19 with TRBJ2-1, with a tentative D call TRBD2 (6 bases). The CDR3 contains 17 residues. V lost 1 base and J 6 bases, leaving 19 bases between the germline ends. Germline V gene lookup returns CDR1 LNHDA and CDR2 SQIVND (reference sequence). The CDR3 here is CASSIGSAWTMANEQFF. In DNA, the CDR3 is TGTGCCAGTAGTATAGGTTCTGCCTGGACTATGGCCAATGAGCAGTTCTTC.

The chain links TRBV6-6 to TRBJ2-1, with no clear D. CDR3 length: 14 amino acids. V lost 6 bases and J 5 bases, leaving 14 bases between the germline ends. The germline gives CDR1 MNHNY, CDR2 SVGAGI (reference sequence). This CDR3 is CASRAGSLNNEQFF. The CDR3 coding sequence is TGTGCCAGCAGAGCAGGCTCCCTGAACAATGAGCAGTTCTTC.

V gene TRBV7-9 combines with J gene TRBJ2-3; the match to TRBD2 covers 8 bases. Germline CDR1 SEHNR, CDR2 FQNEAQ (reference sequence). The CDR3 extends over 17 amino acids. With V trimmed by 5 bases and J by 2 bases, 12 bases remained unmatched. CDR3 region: CASSPVGAGGTTDTQYF. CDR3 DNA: TGTGCCAGCAGCCCCGTCGGGGCGGGGGGTACCACAGATACGCAGTATTTT.

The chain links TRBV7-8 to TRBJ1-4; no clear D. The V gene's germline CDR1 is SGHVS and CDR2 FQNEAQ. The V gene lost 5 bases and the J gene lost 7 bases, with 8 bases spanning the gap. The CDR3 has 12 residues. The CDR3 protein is CASSRLREKLFF. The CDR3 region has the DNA TGTGCCAGCAGCCGGTTGCGTGAAAAACTGTTTTTT.

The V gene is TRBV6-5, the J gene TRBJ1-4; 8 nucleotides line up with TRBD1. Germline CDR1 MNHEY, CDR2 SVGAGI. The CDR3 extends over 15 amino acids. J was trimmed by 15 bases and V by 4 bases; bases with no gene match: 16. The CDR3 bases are TGTGCCAGCAGTTTAGCAGGGACAGGCCCTAAAGGGGTGTTTTTT. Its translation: CASSLAGTGPKGVFF.

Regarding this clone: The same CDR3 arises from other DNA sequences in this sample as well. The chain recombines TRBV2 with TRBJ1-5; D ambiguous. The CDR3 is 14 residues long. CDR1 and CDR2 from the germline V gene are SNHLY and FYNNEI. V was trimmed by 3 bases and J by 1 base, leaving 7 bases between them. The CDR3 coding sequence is TGTGCCAGCAGTGACCGACTGAGCAATCAGCCCCAGCATTTT. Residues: CASSDRLSNQPQHF.

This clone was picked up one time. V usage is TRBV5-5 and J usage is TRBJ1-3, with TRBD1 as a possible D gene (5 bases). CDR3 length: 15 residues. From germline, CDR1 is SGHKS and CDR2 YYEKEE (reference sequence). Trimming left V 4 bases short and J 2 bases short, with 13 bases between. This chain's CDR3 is CASSADSHAGNTIYF. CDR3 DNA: TGTGCCAGCAGCGCAGACAGTCACGCTGGAAACACCATATATTTT.

The CDR3: CASSELGGAMNTEAFF. In DNA, the CDR3 is TGTGCCAGCAGTGAATTGGGCGGGGCGATGAACACTGAAGCTTTCTTT. The chain links TRBV25-1 to TRBJ1-1, with D tentatively TRBD1 (5 bases). CDR1 is MGHDK and CDR2 is SYGVNS in the germline V gene. The CDR3 sequence is 16 residues long. V shed 1 base and J shed 0 bases, with 12 bases lying between them.

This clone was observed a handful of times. CDR3 DNA: TGCGCCAGCAGCGAACAGGGGAATAATTCACCCCTCCACTTT. Translating gives CASSEQGNNSPLHF. J is TRBJ1-6 and V is TRBV10-1; 7 positions match TRBD1. V lost 6 bases and J lost 5; bases outside the gene matches: 4. There are 14 residues in the CDR3. In germline, CDR1 is WNHNN, CDR2 SYGVQD (reference sequence).

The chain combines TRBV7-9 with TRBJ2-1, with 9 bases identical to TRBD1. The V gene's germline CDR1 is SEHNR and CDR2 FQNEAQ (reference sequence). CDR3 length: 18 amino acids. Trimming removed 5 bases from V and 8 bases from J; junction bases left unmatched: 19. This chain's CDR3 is CASSTYRGRGSISDEQFF. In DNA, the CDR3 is TGTGCCAGCAGCACCTACAGGGGGCGCGGGTCAATTAGTGATGAGCAGTTCTTC. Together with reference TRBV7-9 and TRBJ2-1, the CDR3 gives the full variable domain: DTGVSQNPRHKITKRGQNVTFRCDPISEHNRLYWYRQTLGQGPEFLTYFQNEAQLEKSRLLSDRFSAERPKGSFSTLEIQRTEQGDSAMYLCASSTYRGRGSISDEQFFGPGTRLTVL.

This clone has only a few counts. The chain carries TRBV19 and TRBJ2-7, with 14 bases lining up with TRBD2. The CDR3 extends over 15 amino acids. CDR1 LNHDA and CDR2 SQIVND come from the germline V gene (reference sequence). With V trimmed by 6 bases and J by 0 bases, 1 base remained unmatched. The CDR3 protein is CASRGLAGVSYEQYF. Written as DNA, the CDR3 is TGTGCCAGTAGGGGACTAGCGGGGGTCTCCTACGAGCAGTACTTC.

The CDR3 loop is CASSQSDNQPQHF. CDR3 in DNA: TGTGCCAGCAGCCAAAGCGACAATCAGCCCCAGCATTTT. The rearrangement links TRBV3-1 (or the pseudogene TRBV3-2) to TRBJ1-5, with unresolved D. The V and J ends lost 2 bases and 3 bases respectively, with 5 bases between them. This CDR3 region has 13 residues. Germline-derived CDR1 and CDR2 are LGHDT and YNNKEL (reference sequence).

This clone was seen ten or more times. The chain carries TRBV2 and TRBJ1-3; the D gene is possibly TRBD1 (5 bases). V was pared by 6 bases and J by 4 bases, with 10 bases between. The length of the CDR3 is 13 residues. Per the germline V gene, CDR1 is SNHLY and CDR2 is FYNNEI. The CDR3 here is CASRRQSGNTIYF. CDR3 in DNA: TGTGCCAGCAGACGACAGTCCGGAAACACCATATATTTT.